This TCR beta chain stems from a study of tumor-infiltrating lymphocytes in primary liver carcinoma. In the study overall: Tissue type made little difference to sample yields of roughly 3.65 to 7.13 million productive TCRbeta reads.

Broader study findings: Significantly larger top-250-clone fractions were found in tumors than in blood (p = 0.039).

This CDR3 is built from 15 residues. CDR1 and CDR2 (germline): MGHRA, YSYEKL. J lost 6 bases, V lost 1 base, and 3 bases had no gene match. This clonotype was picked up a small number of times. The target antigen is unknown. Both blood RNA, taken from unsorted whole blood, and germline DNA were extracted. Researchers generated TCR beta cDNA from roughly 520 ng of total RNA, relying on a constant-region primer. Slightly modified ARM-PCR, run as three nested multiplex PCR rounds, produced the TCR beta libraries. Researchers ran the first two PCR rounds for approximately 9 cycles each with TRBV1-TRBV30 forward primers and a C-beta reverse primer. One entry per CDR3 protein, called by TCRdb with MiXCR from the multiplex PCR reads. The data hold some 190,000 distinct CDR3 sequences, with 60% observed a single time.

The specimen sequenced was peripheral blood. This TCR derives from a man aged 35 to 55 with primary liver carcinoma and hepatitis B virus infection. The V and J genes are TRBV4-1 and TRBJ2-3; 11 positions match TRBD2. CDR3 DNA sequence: TGCGCCAGCAGCCAAGGTGCTAGCGGGAGGGATACGCAGTATTTT. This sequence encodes CASSQGASGRDTQYF.